This T cell receptor (beta chain) derives from a study of T-cell memory formation after mild COVID-19. Across the whole study: Across donors, TCR clusters were largely donor specific.

The sample holds many counts of this clonotype. Libraries for TCRalpha and TCRbeta carried sample barcodes and unique molecular identifiers via 5'RACE. MiXCR was run by TCRdb on the 5' RACE reads, yielding one entry per CDR3 protein. Of 120,000 to 150,000 distinct CDR3 sequences listed, approximately 5.7% are singletons. The V segment lost 2 bases and the J segment 7 bases; nucleotides outside the gene matches: 6. Looked up from germline, CDR1 is SGHTA and CDR2 is FQGNSA. This CDR3 spans 16 amino acids. This chain links TRBV7-2 with TRBJ2-2; 11 nucleotides agree with TRBD2. This clonotype was sampled from an adult woman who had mild COVID-19 (a few samples of this study predate the infection). Cell type and time point are not known. Material: PBMCs or a T cell subset sorted from them (not recorded which). The CDR3 DNA sequence: TGTGCCAGCAGCTTAACTAGCGGGAGTATGGTCGGGGAGCTGTTTTTT. This codes for CASSLTSGSMVGELFF. The variable domain in full, completed from reference TRBV7-2 and TRBJ2-2, reads GAGVSQSPSNKVTEKGKDVELRCDPISGHTALYWYRQSLGQGLEFLIYFQGNSAPDKSGLPSDRFSAERTGGSVSTLTIQRTQQEDSAVYLCASSLTSGSMVGELFFGEGSRLTVL.